The clone carrying this TCR beta chain was observed at least ten times. Since it is a stray read in a library aimed at alpha chains, this beta chain has a size that is not meaningful. The source of the sample is a study of spatial heterogeneity in lung cancer. From germline, CDR1 is SGHTA and CDR2 FQGNSA. This CDR3 is 15 amino acids long. V was clipped by 1 base and J by 3 bases; unmatched bases: 2. TCRdb processed the 5' RACE reads anew with MiXCR; each CDR3 protein has one entry. Of thousands of distinct CDR3 sequences in the sample, 3.5% to 5% were seen once. The time point here: sample taken at primary tumor resection. Unsorted whole RNA from tumor, nontumor lung or frozen PBMC underwent sequencing. Samples came from some 71 TRACERx patients with untreated early-stage lung cancer.

The TCR was taken from a female donor with early-stage non-small cell lung cancer. Sequencing was performed on normal lung tissue next to the tumor, taken at surgery. This chain connects TRBV7-2 to TRBJ2-1; TRBD2 agrees at 8 bases. In DNA form, the CDR3 reads TGTGCCAGCAGCTTAGGCGGGGGGTTCTACAATGAGCAGTTCTTC. Translation: CASSLGGGFYNEQFF. Looking up the rest from reference TRBV7-2 and TRBJ2-1 gives the full variable domain: GAGVSQSPSNKVTEKGKDVELRCDPISGHTALYWYRQSLGQGLEFLIYFQGNSAPDKSGLPSDRFSAERTGGSVSTLTIQRTQQEDSAVYLCASSLGGGFYNEQFFGPGTRLTVL.